A single T cell receptor (beta chain) is shown here with its context. These data belong to a study of blood T cell repertoires in COVID-19. Looking at the study overall: COVID-19 samples from acute and convalescent phases originated in the United States, Italy and Spain. The analysed material was cDNA or gDNA that came from T cells, B-cell-depleted T cells, or PBMCs.

Per the germline V gene, CDR1 is SGHVS and CDR2 is FQNEAQ. The trim removed 5 bases at V and 4 bases at J, leaving 4 bases unmatched. The CDR3 loop spans 13 amino acids. Per the original methods: The assay estimated nucleated cells by amplifying reference gene primers. The assay was immunoSEQ multiplex PCR, and TCRdb's table has in-frame clones only and misses some. V and J calls and clone size come straight from that table; D and trimming were deduced from the DNA. The repertoire holds 170,000 or so clones, around 83% seen once, with 1.5% in the top ten. The rearrangement joins TRBV7-8 to TRBJ1-2, with TRBD1 matching 7 bases. The receptor was isolated from a human donor in a cohort sampled during active COVID-19. Material: peripheral blood. The CDR3 spells CASSRQGVYGYTF. CDR3 in DNA: TGTGCCAGCAGCCGTCAGGGGGTCTATGGCTACACCTTC.